These T cell receptor beta chains were read from a single sample in a study of vaccination and CD4 T cells after COVID-19. One entry per CDR3 protein results from TCRdb running MiXCR on the PCR reads. Of over 14,000 distinct CDR3 sequences listed, less than 30% are singletons. These TCRs are of unknown antigen specificity. This specimen was CD4+ T cells from blood, cultured in vitro, taken before SARS-CoV-2 vaccination. These receptors were collected from a human donor who received a COVID-19 vaccine. Both conserved end residues are trimmed from each CDR3. A D gene is named only where the DNA matches it firmly. Only some rows state a clone size, as once, few, many or a class for expanded clones.

D gene | CDR3 length | clone size | V gene | CDR3 protein
. | 12 | few | TRBV6-2/TRBV6-3 | ASSKQGPYTEAF
. | 12 | once | TRBV11-2 | ASSLNTVSYEQY
. | 13 | . | TRBV7-2 | ASSLTPGSYYEQY
. | 13 | few | TRBV24-1 | ATSFSSGQTDTQY
. | 13 | . | TRBV7-9 | ASSFTTSLPDTQY
. | 12 | . | TRBV18 | ASSPLPGHQPQH
. | 13 | . | TRBV6-5 | ASSSTAARGQKLF
. | 12 | . | TRBV25-1 | ATTGGGAYNEQF
TRBD1 | 9 | few | TRBV20-1 | SGRQGETQY
TRBD1 | 12 | . | TRBV10-1 | ASSPQGANYGYT
. | 14 | . | TRBV19 | ASSTTRSLSYNEQF
. | 9 | few | TRBV5-3 | ASSFADTQY
TRBD1 | 11 | few | TRBV30 | AWSANRGPGYT
. | 11 | . | TRBV19 | ASSGTPLSGYT
TRBD2 | 16 | . | TRBV4-1 | ASSQEGTSGRSTDTQY
. | 14 | . | TRBV7-8 | ASSLGVISSNQPQH
. | 10 | . | TRBV20-1 | SATLQDYEQY
. | 13 | large | TRBV7-2 | ASSLREGGLRGYT
TRBD1 | 15 | few | TRBV6-1 | ASSEELRGQGAPPLH
. | 10 | . | TRBV9 | ASSGQFPEQF
. | 13 | . | TRBV4-2 | ASSQEPRGRYEQY